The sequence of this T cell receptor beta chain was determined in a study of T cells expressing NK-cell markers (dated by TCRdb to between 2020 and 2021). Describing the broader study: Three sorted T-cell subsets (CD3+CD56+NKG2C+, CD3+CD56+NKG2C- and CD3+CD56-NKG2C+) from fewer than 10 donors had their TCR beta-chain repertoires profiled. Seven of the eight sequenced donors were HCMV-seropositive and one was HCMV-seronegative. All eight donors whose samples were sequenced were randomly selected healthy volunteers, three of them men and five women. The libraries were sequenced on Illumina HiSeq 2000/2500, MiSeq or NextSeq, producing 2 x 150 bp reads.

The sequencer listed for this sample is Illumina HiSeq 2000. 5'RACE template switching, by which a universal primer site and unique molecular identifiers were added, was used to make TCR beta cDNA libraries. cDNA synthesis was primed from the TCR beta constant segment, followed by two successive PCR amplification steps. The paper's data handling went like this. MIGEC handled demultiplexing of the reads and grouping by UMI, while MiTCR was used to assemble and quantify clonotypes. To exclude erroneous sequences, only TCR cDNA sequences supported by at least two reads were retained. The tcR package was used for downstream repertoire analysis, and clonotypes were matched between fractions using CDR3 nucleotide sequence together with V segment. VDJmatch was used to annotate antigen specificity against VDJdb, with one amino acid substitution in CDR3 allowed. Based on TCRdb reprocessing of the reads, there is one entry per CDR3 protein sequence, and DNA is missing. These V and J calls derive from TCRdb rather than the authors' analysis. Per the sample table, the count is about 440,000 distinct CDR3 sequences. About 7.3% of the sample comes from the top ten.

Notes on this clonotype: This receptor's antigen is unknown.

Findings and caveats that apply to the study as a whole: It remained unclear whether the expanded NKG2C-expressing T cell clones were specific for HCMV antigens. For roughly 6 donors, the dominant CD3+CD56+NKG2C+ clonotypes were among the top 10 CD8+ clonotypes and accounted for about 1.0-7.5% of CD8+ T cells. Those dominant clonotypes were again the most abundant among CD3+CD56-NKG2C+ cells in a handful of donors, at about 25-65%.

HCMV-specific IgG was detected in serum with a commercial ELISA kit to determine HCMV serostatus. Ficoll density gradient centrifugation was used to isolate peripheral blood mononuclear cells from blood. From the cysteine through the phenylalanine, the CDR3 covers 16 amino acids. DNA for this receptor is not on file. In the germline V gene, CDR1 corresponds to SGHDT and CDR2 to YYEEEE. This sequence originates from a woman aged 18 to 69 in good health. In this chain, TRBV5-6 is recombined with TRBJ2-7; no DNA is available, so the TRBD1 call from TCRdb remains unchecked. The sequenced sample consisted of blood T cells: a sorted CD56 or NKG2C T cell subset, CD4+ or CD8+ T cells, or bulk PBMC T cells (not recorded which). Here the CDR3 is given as CASSSQGFRASYEQYF.